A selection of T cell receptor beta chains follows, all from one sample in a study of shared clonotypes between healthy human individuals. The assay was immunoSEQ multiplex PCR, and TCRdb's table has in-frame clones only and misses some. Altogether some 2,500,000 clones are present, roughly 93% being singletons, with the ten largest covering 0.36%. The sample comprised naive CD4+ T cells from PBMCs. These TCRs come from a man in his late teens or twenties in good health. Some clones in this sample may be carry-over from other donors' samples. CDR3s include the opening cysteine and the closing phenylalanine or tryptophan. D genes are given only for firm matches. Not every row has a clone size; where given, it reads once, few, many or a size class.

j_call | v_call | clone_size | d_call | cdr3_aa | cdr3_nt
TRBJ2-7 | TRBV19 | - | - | CASTDYRGGGPVEQYF | TGTGCCAGTACCGATTACAGGGGAGGAGGGCCCGTCGAGCAGTACTTC
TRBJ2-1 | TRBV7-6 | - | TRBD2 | CASSFLSGETYNEQFF | TGTGCCAGCAGCTTCCTAAGCGGGGAAACCTACAATGAGCAGTTCTTC
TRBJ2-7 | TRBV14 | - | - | CASSQGGYEQYF | TGTGCCAGCAGCCAGGGGGGCTACGAGCAGTACTTC
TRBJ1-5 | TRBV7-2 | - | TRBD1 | CASSLAGWTGYPQPQHF | TGTGCCAGCAGCTTAGCGGGTTGGACAGGCTACCCTCAGCCCCAGCATTTT
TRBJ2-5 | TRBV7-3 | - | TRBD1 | CASSSGQAATQYF | TGTGCCAGCAGCTCCGGACAGGCGGCGACCCAGTACTTC
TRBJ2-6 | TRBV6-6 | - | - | CASSGQTAGANVLTF | TGTGCCAGCAGTGGACAGACCGCCGGGGCCAACGTCCTGACTTTC
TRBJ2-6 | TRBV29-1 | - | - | CSVELGDNVLTF | TGCAGCGTTGAGTTAGGGGACAACGTCCTGACTTTC
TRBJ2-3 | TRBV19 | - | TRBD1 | CASSIGGSTGGTQYF | TGTGCCAGTAGTATTGGCGGGTCCACAGGGGGTACGCAGTATTTT
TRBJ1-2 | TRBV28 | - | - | CASSSTFGYYGYTF | TGTGCCAGCAGTTCGACCTTTGGCTACTATGGCTACACCTTC
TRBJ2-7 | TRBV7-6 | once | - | CASSPRKGGADEQYF | TGTGCCAGCAGCCCACGTAAAGGAGGGGCCGACGAGCAGTACTTC
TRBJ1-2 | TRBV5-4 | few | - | CASSLDRQYHGYTF | TGTGCCAGCAGCTTGGATAGGCAGTATCATGGCTACACCTTC
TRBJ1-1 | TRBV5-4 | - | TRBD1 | CASSQGTGGLTEAFF | TGCGCCAGCAGCCAAGGAACAGGGGGTTTGACTGAAGCTTTCTTT
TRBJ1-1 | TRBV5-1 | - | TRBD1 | CASSRNPGQGNTEAFF | TGCGCCAGCAGCAGGAACCCGGGACAGGGGAACACTGAAGCTTTCTTT
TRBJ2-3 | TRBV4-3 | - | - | CASLAGGTHTDTQYF | TGCGCCAGCCTCGCCGGCGGTACTCACACAGATACGCAGTATTTT
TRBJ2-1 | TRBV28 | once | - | CASQALTGLQQFF | TGTGCCAGCCAGGCACTAACAGGTCTCCAGCAGTTCTTC
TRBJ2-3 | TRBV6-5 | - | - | CASSTSSDTQYF | TGTGCCAGCAGCACTTCGTCAGATACGCAGTATTTT
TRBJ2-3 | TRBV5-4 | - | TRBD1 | CASSAGQGRTDTQYF | TGTGCCAGCAGCGCGGGACAGGGACGCACAGATACGCAGTATTTT
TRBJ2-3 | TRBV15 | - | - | CATSTPYGLGGGTDTQYF | TGTGCCACCAGCACTCCTTACGGGTTAGGCGGTGGCACAGATACGCAGTATTTT
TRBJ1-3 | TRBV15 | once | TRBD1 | CATSRDIGTGQIGNTIYF | TGTGCCACCAGCAGAGATATCGGGACAGGGCAAATTGGAAACACCATATATTTT
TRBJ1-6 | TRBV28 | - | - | CASRTNDSPLHF | TGTGCCAGCAGAACAAATGATTCACCCCTCCACTTT
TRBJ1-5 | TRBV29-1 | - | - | CSATLAEGNQPQHF | TGCAGCGCCACGCTTGCCGAAGGCAATCAGCCCCAGCATTTT
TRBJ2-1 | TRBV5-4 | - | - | CASSFAGAGNEQFF | TGTGCCAGCAGCTTCGCAGGGGCTGGCAATGAGCAGTTCTTC
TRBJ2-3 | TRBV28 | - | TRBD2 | CASRTSGTVDTQYF | TGTGCCAGCCGGACTAGCGGGACGGTAGATACGCAGTATTTT
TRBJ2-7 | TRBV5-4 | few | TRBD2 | CASSPGALAGHEQYF | TGTGCCAGCAGCCCCGGAGCCCTAGCGGGACACGAGCAGTACTTC
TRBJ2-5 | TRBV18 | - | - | CASSPALMGNGETQYF | TGTGCCAGCTCACCCGCGTTGATGGGAAATGGCGAGACCCAGTACTTC
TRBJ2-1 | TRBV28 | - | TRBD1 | CASSVLTGTGVYNEQFF | TGTGCCAGCAGTGTGCTAACCGGGACAGGGGTGTACAATGAGCAGTTCTTC
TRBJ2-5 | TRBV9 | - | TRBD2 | CASSVVAGARAETQYF | TGTGCCAGCAGCGTAGTCGCGGGAGCGAGGGCAGAGACCCAGTACTTC
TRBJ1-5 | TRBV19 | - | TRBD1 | CASSIDRGRGGNQPQHF | TGTGCCAGTAGTATAGATAGGGGCAGGGGGGGCAATCAGCCCCAGCATTTT
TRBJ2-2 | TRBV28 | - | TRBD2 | CASRARAGEDTGELFF | TGTGCCAGCAGGGCCCGAGCGGGAGAGGACACCGGGGAGCTGTTTTTT
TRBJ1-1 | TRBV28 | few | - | CASTARNTEAFF | TGTGCCAGCACCGCACGGAACACTGAAGCTTTCTTT
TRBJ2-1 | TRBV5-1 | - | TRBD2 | CASTLAGGNFEEQFF | TGCGCCAGCACGCTAGCGGGAGGGAACTTTGAGGAGCAGTTCTTC
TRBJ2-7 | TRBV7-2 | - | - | CASSPRPGLYEQYF | TGTGCCAGCAGCCCCCGCCCGGGGCTCTACGAGCAGTACTTC
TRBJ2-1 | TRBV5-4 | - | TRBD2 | CASSLGGLAGWGNEQFF | TGTGCCAGCAGCTTGGGGGGACTAGCGGGATGGGGCAATGAGCAGTTCTTC
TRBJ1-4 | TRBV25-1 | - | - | CASSESYLEKLFF | TGTGCCAGCAGTGAATCGTACCTCGAAAAACTGTTTTTT
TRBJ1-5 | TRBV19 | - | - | CASSITTAEGHQPQHF | TGTGCCAGTAGTATAACTACAGCCGAGGGGCATCAGCCCCAGCATTTT
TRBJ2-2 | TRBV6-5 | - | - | CASRGPGGTGELFF | TGTGCCAGCAGGGGACCCGGAGGCACCGGGGAGCTGTTTTTT
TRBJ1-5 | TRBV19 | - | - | CASSIWGTSNQPQHF | TGTGCCAGTAGTATCTGGGGCACTAGCAATCAGCCCCAGCATTTT
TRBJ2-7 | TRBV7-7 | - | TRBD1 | CASSLAQGAGEQYF | TGTGCCAGCAGCTTAGCGCAGGGGGCCGGCGAGCAGTACTTC